The clone carrying this T cell receptor beta chain was seen ten or more times. This entry comes from a study of identical twins. MiXCR, applied by TCRdb to the 5' RACE reads, yields one record per CDR3 protein. The sample has 200,000 to 250,000 distinct CDR3 sequences, around 7% seen once. Between the trimmed V and J ends, which lost 4 bases and 2 bases, there was a span of 18 bases. This CDR3 is built from 16 residues. The data also belong to a second study, concerning yellow fever vaccine responses in identical twins.

This chain uses TRBV12-3 or TRBV12-4 with TRBJ2-7, with D tentatively TRBD1 (6 bases). The clonotype originates from a woman younger than 35 in good health. The material sequenced was memory (CD45RO+) T cells sorted from blood. The CDR3 sequence: CASSSDTGTSPYEQYF. CDR3 coding DNA: TGTGCCAGCAGTTCAGACACCGGGACATCACCCTACGAGCAGTACTTC.